The text below deals with one T cell receptor beta chain. Its target is not known. This sample stems from a study of cytotoxic CD8 clonotypes in ibrutinib-treated CLL. About the research overall: The subjects consisted of some 12 relapsed/refractory and about 14 treatment-naive individuals, with some 17 IGHV unmutated. Recorded responses included approximately 25 partial and 2 complete; following median roughly 74 months, approximately 14 stayed remitted and some 12 progressed. Study-level findings and limits: Clonality at baseline surpassed age-matched healthy donors and tracked circulating CD8+ T-cell counts. Progressing and sustained-remission patients had different sampling times.

V was pared by 2 bases and J by 5 bases, with 8 bases of the junction left unmatched. This CDR3 region has 15 residues. The germline V gene encodes CDR1 MNHNY and CDR2 SVGAGI (reference sequence). Some clones are missing from TCRdb's copy, which holds only in-frame ones; the method was immunoSEQ multiplex PCR. The data hold more than 85,000 clones, with approximately 71% observed a single time. The sequences come from PBMCs, collected after 24 months of ibrutinib treatment. The source of this sequence is a human donor with chronic lymphocytic leukemia. The V call is TRBV6-6, the J call TRBJ2-7, with 8 bases aligning to TRBD1. Written as DNA, the CDR3 is TGTGCCAGCAGTTACACCCGGGACAGGCGCCACGAGCAGTACTTC. It translates to CASSYTRDRRHEQYF.